This T cell receptor (beta chain) was found in a study of blood T cell repertoires in COVID-19. Study details: Collection of acute and convalescent COVID-19 samples took place in the United States, Italy and Spain.

This CDR3 contains 18 residues. Germline V gives CDR1 SQVTM, CDR2 ANQGSEA. After removal of 3 bases from V and 0 bases from J, the junction contained 9 bases not matched to a gene. How the authors handled the data: How many nucleated cells were present was estimated from reference gene primer amplification. Method: immunoSEQ multiplex PCR; TCRdb's copy keeps in-frame clones and lacks some. V, J and clone size are those of that table, while D and trimming were read from the DNA. The sample records around 150,000 clones, under 85% being singletons. Sequencing was carried out using peripheral blood. The J gene is TRBJ2-1, the V gene TRBV29-1, with TRBD2 matching over 12 bases. This sequence originates from a man in his fifties with active or convalescent COVID-19. CDR3 in amino acids: CSVDTSGRPKLSYNEQFF. CDR3 bases: TGCAGCGTTGACACTAGCGGGAGGCCGAAACTCTCCTACAATGAGCAGTTCTTC.